The sequence of this T cell receptor beta chain was determined in a study of untreated major depressive disorder. Findings of the study overall: CD4+ T cells from depressed patients used TRBV05-01 (Vbeta 5.1) more often than controls.

Regarding this clone: Its antigen remains unidentified.

The germline CDR1 and CDR2 sequences are SGHRS and YFSETQ. Trimming cost V 0 bases and J 7 bases; bases outside gene matches: 7. The CDR3 sequence is 15 residues long. The assay was immunoSEQ multiplex PCR, and TCRdb's table has in-frame clones only and misses some. Found here are more than 25,000 clones, around 90% of them singletons; the top ten hold 0.72%. Thawed PBMCs underwent magnetic negative selection for CD4+ T cells. The chain employs TRBV5-1 and TRBJ2-7; 10 bases fit TRBD2. The sequence derives from a woman aged 30 to 39 with major depressive disorder. Sequencing used CD4+ T cells from PBMCs. The DNA for the CDR3 is TGCGCCAGCAGCTTGGGATCTAGCGGGAGTCGGGAGCAGTACTTC. Residues: CASSLGSSGSREQYF.